The clone carrying this T cell receptor (beta chain) was seen a few times. The antigen remains undetermined. Germline V lookup: CDR1 SGHTA, CDR2 FQGNSA. This CDR3 is 17 amino acids long. Trimming cost V 5 bases and J 6 bases; bases outside gene matches: 9. One entry per CDR3 protein results from TCRdb running MiXCR on the reads. The sample lists tens of thousands of distinct CDR3 sequences; 20% to 25% were seen once. The data were taken from a study of T cell repertoires in cytomegalovirus infection. Looking at the study overall: Both recently identified HLA-C-restricted and well-studied HLA-B-restricted CMV epitopes were used in the study. Indications came from public TCR beta signatures; they pointed to CMV infection and to a matching HLA type. Study-level points and caveats: HLA-C-restricted TCR beta clonotypes specific for CMV led the ex vivo response.

This chain links TRBV7-2 with TRBJ2-3, with 15 bases matching TRBD2. The sequence came from a human donor in good health (CMV status not recorded). Some clones in this sample may be carry-over from other donors' samples. Sample: CD8+ T cells from cultured PBMCs, taken from culture after CMV antigen stimulation. CDR3 residues: CASSGRTSGGAGDTQYF. CDR3 nucleotide sequence: TGTGCCAGCAGCGGCCGGACTAGCGGGGGGGCAGGGGATACGCAGTATTTT.